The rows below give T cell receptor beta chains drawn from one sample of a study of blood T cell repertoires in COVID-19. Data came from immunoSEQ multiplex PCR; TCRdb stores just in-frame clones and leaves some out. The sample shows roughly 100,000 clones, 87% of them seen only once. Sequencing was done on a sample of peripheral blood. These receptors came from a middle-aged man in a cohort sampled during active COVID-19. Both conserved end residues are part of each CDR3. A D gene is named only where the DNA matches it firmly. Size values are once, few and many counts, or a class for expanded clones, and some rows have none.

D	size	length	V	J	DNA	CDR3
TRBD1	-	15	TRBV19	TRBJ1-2	TGTGCCACCGTGGACAGGGGTGTTCAGGGCTATGGCTACACCTTC	CATVDRGVQGYGYTF
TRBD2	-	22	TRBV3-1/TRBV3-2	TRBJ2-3	TGTGCCAGCAGCCAAGGAAGGTTGGGGGTAGCGGGGGAGGCCTATTGCACAGATACGCAGTATTTT	CASSQGRLGVAGEAYCTDTQYF
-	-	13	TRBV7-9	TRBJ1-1	TGTGCCAGCAGCTTCTCCCCGTACACTGAAGCTTTCTTT	CASSFSPYTEAFF
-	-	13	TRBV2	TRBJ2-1	TGTGCCAGCAGTATCTCCCCTTCCAATGAGCAGTTCTTC	CASSISPSNEQFF
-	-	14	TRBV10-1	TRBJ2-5	TGCGCCAGCGTCGGCCCCAAAAGGAGAGAGACCCAGTACTTC	CASVGPKRRETQYF
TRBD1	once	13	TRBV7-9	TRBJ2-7	TGTGCCAGCAGCGCCGAGGGGGCCCGCGAGCAGTACTTC	CASSAEGAREQYF
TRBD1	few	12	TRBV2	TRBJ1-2	TGTGCCAGGGACAGGGGGTCTGATGGCTACACCTTC	CARDRGSDGYTF
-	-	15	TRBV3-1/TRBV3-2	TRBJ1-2	TGTGCCAGCAGCCAAGCGCGCGGGGGAGGATATGGCTACACCTTC	CASSQARGGGYGYTF
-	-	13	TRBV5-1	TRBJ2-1	TGCGCCAGCAGCACTAGCTCCTACAATGAGCAGTTCTTC	CASSTSSYNEQFF
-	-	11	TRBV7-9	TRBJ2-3	TGTGCCAGCAGCGTGACTTTTACGCAGTATTTT	CASSVTFTQYF
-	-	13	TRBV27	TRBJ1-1	TGTGCCAGCAGTTTACTGGGGGGGACTGAAGCTTTCTTT	CASSLLGGTEAFF
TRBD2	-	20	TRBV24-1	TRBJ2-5	TGTGCCACCAGTGATTCCTCACGGACTAGCGGGGGGGCCTCGTCAGAGACCCAGTACTTC	CATSDSSRTSGGASSETQYF
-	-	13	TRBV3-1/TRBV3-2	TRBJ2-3	TGTGCCAGCAGCCGCCAGGGTCCAGATACGCAGTATTTT	CASSRQGPDTQYF
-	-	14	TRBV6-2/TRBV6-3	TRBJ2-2	TGTGCCAGCAGTTACGCAGGTCGTGCCGGGGAGCTGTTTTTT	CASSYAGRAGELFF
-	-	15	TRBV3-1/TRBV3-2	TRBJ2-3	TGTGCCAGCAGCCGTGGAGCAGCGAGCACAGATACGCAGTATTTT	CASSRGAASTDTQYF
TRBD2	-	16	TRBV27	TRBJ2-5	TGTGCCAGCAGTCCAAACCCGGGACTAGCGGGGGGAGGGAGGTACTTC	CASSPNPGLAGGGRYF
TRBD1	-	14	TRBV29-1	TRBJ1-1	TGCAGCGTTGAAGATCCGGGACAGGGCACTGAAGCTTTCTTT	CSVEDPGQGTEAFF
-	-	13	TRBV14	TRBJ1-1	TGTGCCAGCAGCCAAGGGCGCGCAGGTTCGGCTTTCTTT	CASSQGRAGSAFF
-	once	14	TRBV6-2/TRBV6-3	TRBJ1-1	TGTGCCAGCAGTTACGCCCAGTCGAACACTGAAGCTTTCTTT	CASSYAQSNTEAFF
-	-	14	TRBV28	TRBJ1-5	TGTGCCAGCAGTTTATTGGCCGGCAATCAGCCCCAGCATTTT	CASSLLAGNQPQHF
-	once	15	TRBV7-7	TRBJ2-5	TGTGCCAGCAGCCCAACGCCGGACAGACTAGAGACCCAGTACTTC	CASSPTPDRLETQYF
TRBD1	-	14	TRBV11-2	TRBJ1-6	TGTGCCAGCAGCCCGCAGGGGGCGGATTCACCCCTCCACTTT	CASSPQGADSPLHF
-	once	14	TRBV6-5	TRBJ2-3	TGTGCCAGCAGTTACACGGGTCCCTTGGATACGCAGTATTTT	CASSYTGPLDTQYF
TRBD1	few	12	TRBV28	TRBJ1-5	TGTGCCAGCATGCAGGGGGTTCAGCCCCAGCATTTT	CASMQGVQPQHF
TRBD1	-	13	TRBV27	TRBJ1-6	TGTGCCAGCAGGGGACAGGCTAATTCACCCCTCCACTTT	CASRGQANSPLHF
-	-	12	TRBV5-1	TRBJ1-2	TGCGCCAGCAGATTGGAAGGGGAAGGCTACACCTTC	CASRLEGEGYTF
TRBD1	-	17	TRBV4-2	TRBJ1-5	TGTGCCAGCAGCCAAGAACCCTCCAGGGGGCTTAATCAGCCCCAGCATTTT	CASSQEPSRGLNQPQHF
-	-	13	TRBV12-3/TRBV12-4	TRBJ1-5	TGTGCCAGCAACCCGCAGGGAGGGCAGCCCCAGCATTTT	CASNPQGGQPQHF
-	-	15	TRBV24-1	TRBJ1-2	TGTGCCACCAGTGACGGACAGATGTCCTCCGGTGGCTACACCTTC	CATSDGQMSSGGYTF
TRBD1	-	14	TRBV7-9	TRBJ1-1	TGTGCCAGCAGGTCGGACAGGCAGGACACTGAAGCTTTCTTT	CASRSDRQDTEAFF
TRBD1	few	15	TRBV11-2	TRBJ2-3	TGTGCCAGCAGCTTTGGGACAGGGCGGGCAGATACGCAGTATTTT	CASSFGTGRADTQYF
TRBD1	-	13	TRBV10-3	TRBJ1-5	TGTGCCACCCGAGGGACAGAGCATCAGCCCCAGCATTTT	CATRGTEHQPQHF
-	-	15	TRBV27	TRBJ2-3	TGTGCCAGCAGTCCCAACCCGACTAGGCCAGATACGCAGTATTTT	CASSPNPTRPDTQYF
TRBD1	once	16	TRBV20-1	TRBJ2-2	TGCAGTGCTAGTTTGGGGACAGGGGGTATAACCGGGGAGCTGTTTTTT	CSASLGTGGITGELFF
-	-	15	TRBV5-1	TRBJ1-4	TGCGCCAGCAGCTTGGGAGGGACAACTAATGAAAAACTGTTTTTT	CASSLGGTTNEKLFF
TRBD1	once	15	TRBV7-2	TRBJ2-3	TGTGCCAGCAGGCCCGGGACAGGGCTGGTAGATACGCAGTATTTT	CASRPGTGLVDTQYF
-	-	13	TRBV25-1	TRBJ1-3	TGTGCCAGCAGGCGGGGGCCTGGAAACACCATATATTTT	CASRRGPGNTIYF
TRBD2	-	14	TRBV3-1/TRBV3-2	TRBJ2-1	TGTGCCAGCAGCCGAGGACTAGCTAACAATGAGCAGTTCTTC	CASSRGLANNEQFF
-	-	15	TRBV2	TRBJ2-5	TGTGCCAGCACCCTAGGCAGGGGCCTTCAAGAGACCCAGTACTTC	CASTLGRGLQETQYF
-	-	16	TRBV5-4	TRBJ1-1	TGTGCCAGCAGCTTGCCCTGGGGGCTTAGGAACACTGAAGCTTTCTTT	CASSLPWGLRNTEAFF
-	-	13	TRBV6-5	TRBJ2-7	TGTGCCAGCAAGGAATCGGGGAACTACGAGCAGTACTTC	CASKESGNYEQYF
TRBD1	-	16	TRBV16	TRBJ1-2	TGTGCCAGCAGCCAAAAGGAGACAGGGGGCTCTTATGGCTACACCTTC	CASSQKETGGSYGYTF
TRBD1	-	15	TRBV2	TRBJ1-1	TGTGCCAGCACCACCTGGGGACAGTCGAACACTGAAGCTTTCTTT	CASTTWGQSNTEAFF
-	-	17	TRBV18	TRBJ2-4	TGTGCCAGCTCACCACCGATGAGGGGGATGGACAAAAACATTCAGTACTTC	CASSPPMRGMDKNIQYF
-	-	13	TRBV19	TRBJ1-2	TGTGCCAGTACCCTCGGGGGGAACTATGGCTACACCTTC	CASTLGGNYGYTF
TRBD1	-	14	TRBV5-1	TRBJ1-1	TGCGCCAGTTCGGGACAGGGCGTTGGCGGGGAAGCTTTCTTT	CASSGQGVGGEAFF
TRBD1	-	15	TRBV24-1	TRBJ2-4	TGTGCCACCAGCGAAGGACAGGGGGCGTCGTACATTCAGTACTTC	CATSEGQGASYIQYF
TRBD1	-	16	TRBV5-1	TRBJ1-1	TGCGCCAGCAGCTCTAGGGCGGGGACAGGAGGAACTGAAGCTTTCTTT	CASSSRAGTGGTEAFF
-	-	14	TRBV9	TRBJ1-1	TGTGCCAGCAGCGTAGAACCGCAACGCGCTGAAGCTTTCTTT	CASSVEPQRAEAFF
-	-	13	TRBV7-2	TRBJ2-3	TGTGCCAGCAGCCCATCTAGAGACGATACGCAGTATTTT	CASSPSRDDTQYF
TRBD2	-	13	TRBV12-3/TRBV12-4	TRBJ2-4	TGTGCCAGCAGTTTGCGGGGGGGGAACATTCAGTACTTC	CASSLRGGNIQYF
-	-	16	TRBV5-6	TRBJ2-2	TGTGCCAGCAGCCCCCTCGCCGCGGGGAACACCGGGGAGCTGTTTTTT	CASSPLAAGNTGELFF
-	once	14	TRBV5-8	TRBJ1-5	TGTGCCAGCAGCTTCAGGATCCATGCATCGCCCCAGCATTTT	CASSFRIHASPQHF
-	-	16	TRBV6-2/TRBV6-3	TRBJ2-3	TGTGCCAGCAGTTACTCCCCTGAAACTAGCACAGATACGCAGTATTTT	CASSYSPETSTDTQYF
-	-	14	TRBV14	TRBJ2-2	TGTGCCAGCAGCCCCCGATCGGGCACCGGGGAGCTGTTTTTT	CASSPRSGTGELFF
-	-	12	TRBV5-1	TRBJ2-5	TGCGCCAGCAGCGAGAGCCCCCAGGCCCAGTACTTC	CASSESPQAQYF
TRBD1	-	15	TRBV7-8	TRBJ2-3	TGTGCCAGCAGCTTAGACAGGGGTCGGCCAGATACGCAGTATTTT	CASSLDRGRPDTQYF